The clone carrying this T cell receptor beta chain was picked up one time. Its antigen is not known. 13 Jbeta primers and 60 Vbeta primers were used for the PCR. TCRdb keeps only in-frame clones here, not all; method: immunoSEQ multiplex PCR. The sample consists of 150,000 to 200,000 clones, roughly 77% of them appearing once. Unmatched junction bases numbered 7, after V lost 4 bases and J lost 1 base. The CDR3 is made up of 17 amino acids. The V gene's germline CDR1 is SEHNR and CDR2 FQNEAQ (reference sequence). This sample stems from a study of cytomegalovirus exposure and HLA in healthy donors. The wider study: Early release data held tens of millions of unique TCRs from HLA-typed donors. Study-wide results and caveats: Later analysis suggested most CMV-associated TCR beta chains were HLA-restricted. Fewer N-insertions than the roughly 670-donor mean were reportedly shown by an Asian-associated ancestry cluster in a later analysis. CMV antigen specificity of a few CMV-associated chains was confirmed in vitro.

The sample comprised PBMCs. This chain uses TRBV7-9 with TRBJ2-1, with 10 positions matching TRBD2. This TCR derives from a woman aged 50 to 60 in good health and CMV-seronegative. The CDR3 here is CASSSRTSGKSYNEQFF. DNA for the CDR3: TGTGCCAGCAGCTCCAGGACTAGCGGCAAGTCCTACAATGAGCAGTTCTTC.